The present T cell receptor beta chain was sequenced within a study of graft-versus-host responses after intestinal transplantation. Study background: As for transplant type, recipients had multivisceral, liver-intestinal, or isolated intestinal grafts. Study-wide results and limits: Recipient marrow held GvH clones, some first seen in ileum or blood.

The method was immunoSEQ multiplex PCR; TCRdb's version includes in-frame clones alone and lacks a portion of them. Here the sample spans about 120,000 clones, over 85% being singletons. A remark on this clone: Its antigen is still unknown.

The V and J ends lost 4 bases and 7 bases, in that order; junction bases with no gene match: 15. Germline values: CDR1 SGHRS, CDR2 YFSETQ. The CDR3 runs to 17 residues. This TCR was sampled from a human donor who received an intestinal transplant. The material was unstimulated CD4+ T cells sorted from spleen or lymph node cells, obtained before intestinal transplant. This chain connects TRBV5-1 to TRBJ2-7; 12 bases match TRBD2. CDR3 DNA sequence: TGCGCCAGCAGCCCAAACACTCTAGCGGGAGGGAAGAGGGAGCAGTACTTC. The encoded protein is CASSPNTLAGGKREQYF.